The T cell receptor (beta chain) described here comes from a study of blood T cell repertoires in COVID-19. Method: immunoSEQ multiplex PCR; TCRdb's copy keeps in-frame clones and lacks some. Of about 320,000 clones listed, about 83% are singletons. Germline CDR1 reads MGHDK; CDR2 reads SYGVNS. V dropped 1 base and J dropped 2; count of bases not matched to a gene: 5. This CDR3 region has 16 residues. This clonotype was obtained from a woman aged 50 to 65 with acute or convalescent COVID-19. The sequenced material came from peripheral blood. The chain links TRBV25-1 to TRBJ2-7; 10 bases align to TRBD1. In DNA form, the CDR3 reads TGTGCCAGCAGTGAATTATGGGGGACAGGGGCCTACGAGCAGTACTTC. This gives the protein CASSELWGTGAYEQYF.